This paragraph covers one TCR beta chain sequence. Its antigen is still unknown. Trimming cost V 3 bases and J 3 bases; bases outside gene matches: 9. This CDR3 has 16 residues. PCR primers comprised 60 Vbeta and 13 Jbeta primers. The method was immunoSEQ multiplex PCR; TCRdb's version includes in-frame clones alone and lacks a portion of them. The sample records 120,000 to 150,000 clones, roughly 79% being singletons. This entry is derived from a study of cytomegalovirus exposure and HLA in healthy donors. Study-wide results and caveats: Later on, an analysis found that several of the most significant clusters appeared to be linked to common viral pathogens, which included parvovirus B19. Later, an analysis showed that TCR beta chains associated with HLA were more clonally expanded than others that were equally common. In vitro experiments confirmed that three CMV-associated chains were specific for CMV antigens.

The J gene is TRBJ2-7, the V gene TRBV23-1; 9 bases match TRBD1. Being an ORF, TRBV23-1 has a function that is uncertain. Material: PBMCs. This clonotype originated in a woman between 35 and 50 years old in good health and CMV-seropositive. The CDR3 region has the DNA TGCGCCAGCAGTCACCGGGACAGGGAGTGTAGCTACGAGCAGTACTTC. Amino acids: CASSHRDRECSYEQYF.